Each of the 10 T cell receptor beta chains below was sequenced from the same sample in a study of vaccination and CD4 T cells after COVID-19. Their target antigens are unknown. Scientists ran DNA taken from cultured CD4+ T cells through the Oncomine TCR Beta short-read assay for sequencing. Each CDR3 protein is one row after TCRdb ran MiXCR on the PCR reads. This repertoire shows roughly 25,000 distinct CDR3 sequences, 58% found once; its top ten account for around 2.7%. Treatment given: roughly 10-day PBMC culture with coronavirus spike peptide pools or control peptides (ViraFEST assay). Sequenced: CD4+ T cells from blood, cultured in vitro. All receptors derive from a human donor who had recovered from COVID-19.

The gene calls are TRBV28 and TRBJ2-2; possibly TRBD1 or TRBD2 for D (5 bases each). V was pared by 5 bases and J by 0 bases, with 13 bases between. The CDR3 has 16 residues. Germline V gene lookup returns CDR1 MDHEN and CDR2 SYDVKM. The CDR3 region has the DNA TGTGCCAGCAGTCCTCGAGGGGCCTCGAACACCGGGGAGCTGTTTTTT. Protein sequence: CASSPRGASNTGELFF.

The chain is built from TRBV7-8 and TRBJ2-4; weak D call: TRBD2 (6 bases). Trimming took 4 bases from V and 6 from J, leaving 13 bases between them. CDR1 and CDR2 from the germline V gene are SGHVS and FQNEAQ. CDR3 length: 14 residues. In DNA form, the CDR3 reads TGTGCCAGCAGCTGGGGGGAGCCAGGAAACATTCAGTACTTC. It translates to CASSWGEPGNIQYF.

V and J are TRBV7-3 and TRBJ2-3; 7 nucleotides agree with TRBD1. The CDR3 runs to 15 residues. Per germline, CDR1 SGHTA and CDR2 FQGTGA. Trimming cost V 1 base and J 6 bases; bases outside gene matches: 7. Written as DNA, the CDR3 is TGTGCCAGCAGCTTAAGCTCCAGGGGGTGGGATACGCAGTATTTT. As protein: CASSLSSRGWDTQYF. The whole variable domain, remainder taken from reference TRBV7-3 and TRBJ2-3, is GAGVSQTPSNKVTEKGKYVELRCDPISGHTALYWYRQSLGQGPEFLIYFQGTGAADDSGLPNDRFFAVRPEGSVSTLKIQRTERGDSAVYLCASSLSSRGWDTQYFGPGTRLTVL.

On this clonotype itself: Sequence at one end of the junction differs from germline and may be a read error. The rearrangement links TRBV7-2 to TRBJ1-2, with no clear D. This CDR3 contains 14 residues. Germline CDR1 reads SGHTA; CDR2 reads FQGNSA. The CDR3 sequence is CGSSLGSGSYGYTF. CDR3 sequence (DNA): TGTGGCAGCAGCTTAGGTTCCGGGAGCTATGGCTACACCTTC.

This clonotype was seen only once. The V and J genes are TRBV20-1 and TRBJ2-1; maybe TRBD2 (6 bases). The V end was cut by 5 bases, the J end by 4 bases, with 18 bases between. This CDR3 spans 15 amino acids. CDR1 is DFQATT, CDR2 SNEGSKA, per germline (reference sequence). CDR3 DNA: TGCAGTGCTCCCTCCCGGGGTAGCGGATACAATGAGCAGTTCTTC. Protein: CSAPSRGSGYNEQFF.

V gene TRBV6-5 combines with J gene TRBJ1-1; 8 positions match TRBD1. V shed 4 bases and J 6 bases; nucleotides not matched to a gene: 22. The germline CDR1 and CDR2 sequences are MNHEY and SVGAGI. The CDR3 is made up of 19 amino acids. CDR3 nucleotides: TGTGCCAGCAGTTCCCTCCCGGGGCAGGGGGCGCGCGGTGGGGCTGAAGCTTTCTTT. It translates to CASSSLPGQGARGGAEAFF.

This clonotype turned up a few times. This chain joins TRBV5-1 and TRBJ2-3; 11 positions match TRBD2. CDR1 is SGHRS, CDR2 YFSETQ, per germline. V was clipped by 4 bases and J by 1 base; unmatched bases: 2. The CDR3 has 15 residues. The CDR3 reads CASSQLAGGTDTQYF. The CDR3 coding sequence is TGCGCCAGCAGCCAACTAGCGGGAGGCACAGATACGCAGTATTTT.

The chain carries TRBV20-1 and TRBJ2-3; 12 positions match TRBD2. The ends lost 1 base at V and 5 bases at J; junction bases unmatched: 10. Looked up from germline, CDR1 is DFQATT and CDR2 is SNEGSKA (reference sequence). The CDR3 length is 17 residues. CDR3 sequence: CSARAEPSGRAGDTQYF. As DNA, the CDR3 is TGCAGTGCTAGAGCCGAACCTAGCGGGAGGGCCGGAGATACGCAGTATTTT.

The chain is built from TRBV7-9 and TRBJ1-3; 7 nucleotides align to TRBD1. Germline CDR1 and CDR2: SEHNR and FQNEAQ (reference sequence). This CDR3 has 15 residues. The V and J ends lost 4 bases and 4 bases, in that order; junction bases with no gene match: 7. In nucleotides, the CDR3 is TGTGCCAGCAGCTATTTCGGGACAGTCGGAAACACCATATATTTT. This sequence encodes CASSYFGTVGNTIYF.

The CDR3 DNA follows: TGTGCCAGCAGCTTGACAGGGACATACCAAGAGACCCAGTACTTC. Translated: CASSLTGTYQETQYF. The chain recombines TRBV5-4 with TRBJ2-5; a possible D gene is TRBD1 (6 bases). The CDR3 runs to 15 residues. The V gene's germline CDR1 is SGHNT and CDR2 YYREEE (reference sequence). V lost 1 base, J lost 0 bases, and 10 bases lay in between.